The sequence of this T cell receptor (beta chain) was determined in a study of long-term antiretroviral therapy in people with HIV. Whole-study findings and limits: Whereas controls had wider CDR3 length ranges, HIV repertoires had narrower ones. Someone took the blood between about 2003 and 2017, maybe while older ART regimens were in use. Once patients were on ART, diversity went higher but still fell short of transplant donor controls.

The CDR3 totals 13 residues. V was cut by 4 bases and J by 4 bases, with 9 bases left in between. Germline CDR1 reads SGHDT; CDR2 reads YYEEEE. Treatment of all HIV participants took place in the United States. A v3.0 immunoSEQ assay was performed at survey level. Data came from immunoSEQ multiplex PCR; TCRdb stores just in-frame clones and leaves some out. The sample lists tens of thousands of clones; approximately 85% were seen once. Details on this clone: The antigen is not known.

Sample: unsorted PBMCs, taken approximately 2.9 years before starting antiretroviral therapy. The TCR was taken from a woman aged 25 to 39 with HIV. The chain uses TRBV5-6 and TRBJ1-5; unclear D gene. The CDR3: CASSPTPNQPQHF. The CDR3 DNA sequence: TGTGCCAGCAGCCCGACCCCGAATCAGCCCCAGCATTTT.